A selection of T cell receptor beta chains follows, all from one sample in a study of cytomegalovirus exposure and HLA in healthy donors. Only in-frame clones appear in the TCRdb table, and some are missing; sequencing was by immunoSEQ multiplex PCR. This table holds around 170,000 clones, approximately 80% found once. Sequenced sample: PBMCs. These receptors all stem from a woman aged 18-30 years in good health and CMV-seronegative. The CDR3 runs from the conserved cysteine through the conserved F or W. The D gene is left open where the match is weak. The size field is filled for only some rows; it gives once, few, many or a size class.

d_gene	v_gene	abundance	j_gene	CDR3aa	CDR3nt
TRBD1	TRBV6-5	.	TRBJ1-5	CASSYSSGTGIQPQHF	TGTGCCAGCAGTTACTCCTCTGGGACAGGGATTCAGCCCCAGCATTTT
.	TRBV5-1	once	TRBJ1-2	CASSLTGIYGYTF	TGCGCCAGCAGCTTGACAGGAATCTATGGCTACACCTTC
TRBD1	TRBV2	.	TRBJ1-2	CASSAGQGAEVYGYTF	TGTGCCAGCAGTGCCGGACAGGGCGCGGAGGTCTATGGCTACACCTTC
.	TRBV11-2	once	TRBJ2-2	CASSLVGFGGELFF	TGTGCCAGCAGCTTAGTTGGTTTCGGCGGGGAGCTGTTTTTT
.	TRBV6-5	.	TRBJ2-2	CASSHREPGELFF	TGTGCCAGCAGTCACAGGGAGCCCGGGGAGCTGTTTTTT
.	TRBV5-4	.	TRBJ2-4	CASSSSLAKNIQYF	TGTGCCAGCAGCTCCTCCCTAGCCAAAAACATTCAGTACTTC
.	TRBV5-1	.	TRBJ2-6	CASSLRGSGANGLTF	TGCGCCAGCAGCTTGAGGGGCTCTGGGGCCAACGGCCTGACTTTC
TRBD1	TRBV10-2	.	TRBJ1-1	CASRGTGGMNTEAFF	TGCGCCAGCAGGGGTACAGGGGGGATGAACACTGAAGCTTTCTTT
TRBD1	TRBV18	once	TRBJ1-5	CASSPRAGQGRGQPQHF	TGTGCCAGCTCACCACGGGCGGGACAGGGTAGAGGTCAGCCCCAGCATTTT
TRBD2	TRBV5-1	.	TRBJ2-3	CASSLGIAGTTDTQYF	TGCGCCAGCAGCTTGGGGATAGCGGGGACCACAGATACGCAGTATTTT
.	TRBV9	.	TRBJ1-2	CASSVDTDYGYTF	TGTGCCAGCAGCGTGGACACCGACTATGGCTACACCTTC
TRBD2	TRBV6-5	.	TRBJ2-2	CASRSGTSGAGELFF	TGTGCCAGCAGATCCGGGACTAGCGGGGCCGGGGAGCTGTTTTTT
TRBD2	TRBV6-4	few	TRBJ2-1	CASSVLSGNEQFF	TGTGCCAGCAGTGTCCTTAGCGGGAATGAGCAGTTCTTC
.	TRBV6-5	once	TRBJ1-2	CASSYIGSYGYTF	TGTGCCAGCAGTTACATCGGGTCCTATGGCTACACCTTC
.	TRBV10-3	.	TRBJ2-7	CAISRPGLYSYEQYF	TGTGCCATCAGTCGGCCGGGACTTTACTCCTACGAGCAGTACTTC
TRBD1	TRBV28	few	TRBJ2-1	CASSRQGAYNEQFF	TGTGCCAGCAGTAGACAGGGGGCTTACAATGAGCAGTTCTTC
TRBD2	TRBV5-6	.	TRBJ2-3	CASSLGVAGGRDTQYF	TGTGCCAGCAGCTTGGGCGTGGCGGGGGGGCGAGATACGCAGTATTTT
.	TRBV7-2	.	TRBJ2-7	CASSLGPARTYEQYF	TGTGCCAGCAGCTTAGGTCCAGCGCGAACCTACGAGCAGTACTTC
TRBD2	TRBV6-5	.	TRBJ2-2	CASSGGGFNGELFF	TGTGCCAGCAGTGGCGGGGGGTTTAACGGGGAGCTGTTTTTT
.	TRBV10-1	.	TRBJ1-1	CASSSRVTGTEAFF	TGCGCCAGCAGTAGCAGGGTAACCGGCACTGAAGCTTTCTTT
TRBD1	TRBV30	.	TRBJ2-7	CAWSIGTGGREQYF	TGTGCCTGGAGTATAGGGACAGGGGGACGCGAGCAGTACTTC
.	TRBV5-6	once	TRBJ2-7	CASSLIKTGSVASEQYF	TGTGCCAGCAGCCTGATTAAAACAGGGAGTGTCGCCTCCGAGCAGTACTTC
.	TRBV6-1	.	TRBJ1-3	CASKQPSSGNTIYF	TGTGCCAGCAAACAGCCGAGCTCTGGAAACACCATATATTTT
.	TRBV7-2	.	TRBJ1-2	CASSLALGGSGGYTF	TGTGCCAGCAGCTTAGCGCTAGGGGGATCGGGTGGCTACACCTTC
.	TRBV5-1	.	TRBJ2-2	CASSPQANTGELFF	TGCGCCAGCAGCCCTCAGGCGAACACCGGGGAGCTGTTTTTT
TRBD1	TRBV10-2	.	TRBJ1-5	CASTEGAGVNQPQHF	TGCGCCAGCACCGAGGGGGCAGGGGTCAATCAGCCCCAGCATTTT
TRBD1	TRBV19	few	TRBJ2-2	CASSQGQGFTGELFF	TGTGCCAGTAGTCAGGGACAGGGTTTCACCGGGGAGCTGTTTTTT
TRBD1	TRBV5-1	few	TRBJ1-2	CASSANRGGDGYTF	TGCGCCAGCAGCGCGAACAGGGGCGGTGATGGCTACACCTTC
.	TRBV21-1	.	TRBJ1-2	CASSKGTGLNGYTF	TGTGCCAGCAGCAAAGGTACAGGGCTAAATGGCTACACCTTC
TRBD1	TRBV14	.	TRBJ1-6	CASSQDLAGGYSPLHF	TGTGCCAGCAGCCAAGATCTTGCAGGGGGCTATTCACCCCTCCACTTT
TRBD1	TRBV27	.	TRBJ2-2	CASRDVVTGGVNTGELFF	TGTGCCAGCAGGGATGTGGTTACAGGGGGAGTGAACACCGGGGAGCTGTTTTTT
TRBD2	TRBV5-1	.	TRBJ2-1	CASSGTGGRTEQFF	TGCGCCAGCAGCGGAACGGGGGGGCGGACTGAGCAGTTCTTC
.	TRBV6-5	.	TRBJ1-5	CASPRDQGSQPQHF	TGTGCCAGCCCGAGAGATCAGGGAAGCCAGCCCCAGCATTTT
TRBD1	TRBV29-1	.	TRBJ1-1	CSGLSGQLNTEAFF	TGCAGCGGCCTATCGGGACAGCTGAACACTGAAGCTTTCTTT
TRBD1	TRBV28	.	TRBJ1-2	CASSLTVQGQGNYGYTF	TGTGCCAGCAGTTTGACCGTCCAGGGACAGGGTAACTATGGCTACACCTTC
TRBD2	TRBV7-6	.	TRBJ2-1	CASSRSGGGYNEQFF	TGTGCCAGCAGCCGCAGCGGGGGCGGGTACAATGAGCAGTTCTTC
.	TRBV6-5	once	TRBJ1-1	CASSFQTNTEAFF	TGTGCCAGCAGTTTTCAAACAAACACTGAAGCTTTCTTT
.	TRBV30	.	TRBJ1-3	CAWSRGQPLRNTIYF	TGTGCCTGGTCCCGAGGACAGCCTCTAAGAAACACCATATATTTT
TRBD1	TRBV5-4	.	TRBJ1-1	CASSLGDRGLVDTEAFF	TGTGCCAGCAGCTTGGGGGACAGGGGGCTTGTGGACACTGAAGCTTTCTTT
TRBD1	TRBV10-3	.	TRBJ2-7	CAISEADRGREQYF	TGTGCCATCAGTGAAGCGGACAGGGGGCGAGAGCAGTACTTC
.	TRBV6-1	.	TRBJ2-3	CASTSGHASTDTQYF	TGTGCCAGCACTTCGGGACACGCTAGCACAGATACGCAGTATTTT
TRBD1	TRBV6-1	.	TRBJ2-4	CASIRQGVAKNIQYF	TGTGCCAGCATCAGACAGGGGGTGGCCAAAAACATTCAGTACTTC
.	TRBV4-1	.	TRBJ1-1	CASSQDGGPGTEAFF	TGCGCCAGCAGCCAAGATGGGGGCCCAGGGACTGAAGCTTTCTTT
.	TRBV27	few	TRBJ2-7	CASSLSETDYEQYF	TGTGCCAGCAGTTTATCCGAGACAGACTACGAGCAGTACTTC
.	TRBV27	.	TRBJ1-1	CASSPTRNTEAFF	TGTGCCAGCAGTCCCACGAGAAACACTGAAGCTTTCTTT
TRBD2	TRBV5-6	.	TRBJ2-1	CASSSTSGGAVDEQFF	TGTGCCAGCAGCTCTACTAGCGGGGGGGCGGTCGATGAGCAGTTCTTC
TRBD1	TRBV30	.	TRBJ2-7	CAWSFGQGINEQYF	TGTGCCTGGAGTTTCGGACAGGGGATCAACGAGCAGTACTTC
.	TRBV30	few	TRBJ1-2	CAWSVLGYGYTF	TGTGCCTGGAGTGTACTAGGGTACGGCTACACCTTC
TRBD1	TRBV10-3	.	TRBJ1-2	CAISIDRGEVYGYTF	TGTGCCATCAGCATCGACAGGGGCGAGGTATATGGCTACACCTTC
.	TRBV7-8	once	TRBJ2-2	CASSLWQGHGELFF	TGTGCCAGCAGCTTATGGCAGGGTCACGGGGAGCTGTTTTTT
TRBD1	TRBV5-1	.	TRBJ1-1	CASSRDRLNTEAFF	TGCGCCAGCAGCCGGGACAGGTTGAACACTGAAGCTTTCTTT
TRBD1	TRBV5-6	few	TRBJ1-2	CASSTAPGTGYGYTF	TGTGCCAGCAGCACGGCCCCCGGGACAGGCTATGGCTACACCTTC
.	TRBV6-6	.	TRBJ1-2	CASRPRQESYGYTF	TGTGCCAGCAGACCCCGACAGGAGAGCTATGGCTACACCTTC
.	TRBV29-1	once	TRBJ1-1	CSVVSRAMNTEAFF	TGCAGCGTTGTTTCGAGGGCCATGAACACTGAAGCTTTCTTT
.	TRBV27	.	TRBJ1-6	CASSVGRSDNSPLHF	TGTGCCAGCAGCGTCGGGAGGAGCGACAATTCACCCCTCCACTTT
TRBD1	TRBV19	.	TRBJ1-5	CASSIGQGSSNQPQHF	TGTGCCAGTAGTATAGGACAGGGTTCTAGCAATCAGCCCCAGCATTTT